This T cell receptor beta chain was retrieved from a study of cytotoxic CD8 clonotypes in ibrutinib-treated CLL. With cryopreserved PBMCs as the source, around 2 micrograms of genomic DNA went to TCR beta libraries. Sequencing was designed to attain a depth spanning 1 in 200,000 to 1 in 1 million T cells. Produced via immunoSEQ multiplex PCR; TCRdb's table is partial and in-frame only. Counted here are around 91,000 clones, 86% occurring once; the ten biggest clones make up about 5.8%. Trimming at V came to 3 bases and at J to 2 bases, leaving 10 bases not matched to a gene. Germline V gene data show CDR1 as KGHSH and CDR2 as LQKENI. This CDR3 has 16 residues.

The receptor comes from a human donor with chronic lymphocytic leukemia. The chain uses TRBV18 and TRBJ2-7, with 7 positions matching TRBD2. Sequences were derived from PBMCs, sampled before ibrutinib treatment. The CDR3 protein is CASSPDSSGTPYEQYF. The DNA of the CDR3 is TGTGCCAGCTCACCGGATTCCAGCGGGACCCCCTACGAGCAGTACTTC. The full variable domain, in which reference TRBV18 and TRBJ2-7 provide the parts outside the CDR3, is NAGVMQNPRHLVRRRGQEARLRCSPMKGHSHVYWYRQLPEEGLKFMVYLQKENIIDESGMPKERFSAEFPKEGPSILRIQQVVRGDSAAYFCASSPDSSGTPYEQYFGPGTRLTVT.